The 17 T cell receptor beta chains in this list originate from one sample, sequenced in a study of CD8 T cell repertoires and HIV-1 epitope variants. Some clones are missing from TCRdb's copy, which holds only in-frame ones; the method was immunoSEQ multiplex PCR. The repertoire holds some 5,000 clones, with 55% to 70% as singletons. Their specific antigens are unknown. The sequenced sample consisted of cultured CD8+ T cells derived from PBMCs. Every receptor here comes from a male donor with HIV.

This chain joins TRBV29-1 and TRBJ2-7, with a tentative D call TRBD2 (7 bases). V was cut by 1 base and J by 7 bases, with 17 bases left in between. This CDR3 is 14 amino acids long. Germline CDR1 reads SQVTM; CDR2 reads ANQGSEA. The CDR3 sequence is CSVEVAGTQGEQYF. The CDR3 DNA reads TGCAGCGTTGAAGTAGCGGGTACCCAGGGGGAGCAGTACTTC.

This CDR3 is CASSLDRNNEQFF. The DNA of the CDR3 is TGCGCCAGCAGCTTGGACAGAAACAATGAGCAGTTCTTC. The gene calls are TRBV5-1 and TRBJ2-1; no definite D call. The length of the CDR3 is 13 residues. The germline V gene encodes CDR1 SGHRS and CDR2 YFSETQ. V was cut by 0 bases and J by 5 bases, with 6 bases left in between.

The rearrangement joins TRBV19 to TRBJ2-5, with 13 positions matching TRBD2. This CDR3 is 16 amino acids long. CDR1 is LNHDA and CDR2 is SQIVND in the germline V gene (reference sequence). V gave up 4 bases and J gave up 5 bases; unmatched junction bases: 7. In nucleotides, the CDR3 is TGTGCCAGTAGTACTAGACTAGCGGGGGGAGAGGAGACCCAGTACTTC. Translating it yields CASSTRLAGGEETQYF.

The rearrangement uses TRBV2 and TRBJ1-4; possible D gene TRBD1, 5 bases. The CDR3 has 16 amino acids. The V end was cut by 0 bases, the J end by 6 bases, with 14 bases between. Germline V lookup: CDR1 SNHLY, CDR2 FYNNEI. As DNA, the CDR3 is TGTGCCAGCAGTGAAGCGCTTCAGGGCTGGGATGAAAAACTGTTTTTT. This sequence encodes CASSEALQGWDEKLFF.

The genes are TRBV25-1 and TRBJ1-2; D unclear. Germline values: CDR1 MGHDK, CDR2 SYGVNS. This CDR3 region has 11 residues. V was trimmed by 4 bases and J by 8 bases, leaving 8 bases between them. The DNA of the CDR3 is TGTGCCAGCAGTGCGGGTTGGGGCTACACCTTC. This sequence encodes CASSAGWGYTF.

This clone was recorded only once. The V and J genes are TRBV19 and TRBJ2-7; D is possibly TRBD1 (5 bases). Trimming shortened V by 3 bases and J by 3 bases, and 15 bases separated the two germline ends. CDR3 length equals 15 residues. Germline V gene sequence: CDR1 LNHDA, CDR2 SQIVND (reference sequence). The CDR3 sequence is CASSINARQNYEQYF. CDR3 nucleotide sequence: TGTGCCAGTAGTATTAATGCACGACAGAACTACGAGCAGTACTTC.

The J gene is TRBJ1-1, the V gene TRBV19; D might be TRBD1 (6 bases). Between the trimmed V and J ends, which lost 3 bases and 4 bases, there was a span of 9 bases. The CDR3 has 13 amino acids. CDR1 LNHDA and CDR2 SQIVND come from the germline V gene (reference sequence). CDR3 loop: CASSIQGGTEAFF. DNA of the CDR3: TGTGCCAGTAGTATCCAAGGGGGCACTGAAGCTTTCTTT.

The genes are TRBV28 and TRBJ1-1; 8 bases agree with TRBD1. J was trimmed by 3 bases and V by 3 bases; bases with no gene match: 3. There are 14 residues in the CDR3. The germline V gene encodes CDR1 MDHEN and CDR2 SYDVKM. CDR3 bases: TGTGCCAGCAGTTTCACAGGGGGGGACACTGAAGCTTTCTTT. Translated: CASSFTGGDTEAFF.

This sequence joins TRBV5-4 and TRBJ2-7; a possible D gene is TRBD2 (7 bases). Between the trimmed V and J ends, which lost 2 bases and 4 bases, there was a span of 10 bases. The CDR3 contains 13 residues. The germline CDR1 and CDR2 sequences are SGHNT and YYREEE (reference sequence). The CDR3 sequence: CASSFGRGYEQYF. The CDR3 DNA follows: TGTGCCAGCAGCTTTGGGAGGGGGTACGAGCAGTACTTC.

The genes are TRBV5-8 and TRBJ2-3; TRBD1 matches at 10 bases. This CDR3 contains 15 residues. Germline CDR1 reads SGHTS; CDR2 reads YDEGEE. Germline trimming cut 3 bases from V and 1 base from J; bases unmatched to any gene: 2. CDR3 protein: CASSSGTGGTDTQYF. In nucleotides, the CDR3 is TGTGCCAGCAGCTCCGGGACAGGGGGCACAGATACGCAGTATTTT.

The rearrangement joins TRBV6-5 to TRBJ1-1; possible D gene TRBD1, 5 bases. This CDR3 has 13 residues. CDR1 MNHEY and CDR2 SVGAGI come from the germline V gene. The ends were cut back, 6 bases at V and 4 bases at J, with 12 bases in the middle. CDR3 bases: TGTGCCAGCAGGTCGGGGGGAGTCACTGAAGCTTTCTTT. Translation: CASRSGGVTEAFF.

The CDR3 sequence: CAWSVQTINYGYTF. CDR3 bases: TGTGCCTGGAGTGTACAAACGATAAACTATGGCTACACCTTC. V gene TRBV30 combines with J gene TRBJ1-2; D not certain. V was pared by 0 bases and J by 2 bases, with 10 bases between. This CDR3 contains 14 residues. The germline CDR1 and CDR2 sequences are GTSNPN and SVGIG (reference sequence).

The chain uses TRBV5-5 and TRBJ1-1, with D perhaps matching TRBD1 (5 bases). Germline CDR1 and CDR2: SGHKS and YYEKEE (reference sequence). Trimming stripped 2 bases from V and 5 bases from J, with 7 bases between. CDR3 length: 12 residues. The DNA for the CDR3 is TGTGCCAGCAGCTTTTCAGGGACTGAAGCTTTCTTT. This encodes CASSFSGTEAFF.

The genes are TRBV6-1 and TRBJ1-5, with D hard to call. Trimming took off 4 bases at V and 4 bases at J, with 11 bases between the two ends. CDR1 MNHNS and CDR2 SASEGT come from the germline V gene. The CDR3 loop spans 14 amino acids. The CDR3 here is CASSGTTQNQPQHF. CDR3 bases: TGTGCCAGCAGTGGTACCACCCAGAATCAGCCCCAGCATTTT.

This clone was observed a few times. The chain employs TRBV5-4 and TRBJ1-4; a possible D gene is TRBD1 (5 bases). The V gene's germline CDR1 is SGHNT and CDR2 YYREEE (reference sequence). The CDR3 totals 15 residues. V was shortened by 4 bases and J by 4 bases, with 14 bases between the two germline ends. The CDR3 sequence: CASSPGDGGNEKLFF. DNA of the CDR3: TGTGCCAGCAGCCCGGGGGACGGGGGTAATGAAAAACTGTTTTTT.

The CDR3 sequence: CASSLLSGQGRNIQYF. CDR3 DNA: TGTGCCAGCAGCTTATTATCCGGACAGGGACGAAACATTCAGTACTTC. This chain links TRBV11-1 with TRBJ2-4, with 8 bases fitting TRBD1. The CDR3 runs to 16 residues. V gave up 2 bases and J gave up 6 bases; unmatched junction bases: 9. The germline CDR1 and CDR2 sequences are SGHAT and FQDESV (reference sequence).

The chain joins TRBV19 to TRBJ2-1, with D perhaps given as TRBD1 or TRBD2 (5 bases each). CDR1 is LNHDA, CDR2 SQIVND, per germline (reference sequence). V lost 5 bases to trimming and J lost 4 bases, with 18 bases between them. This CDR3 has 16 residues. The CDR3 here is CASSAAWGGRYNEQFF. The CDR3 DNA sequence: TGTGCCAGTAGTGCAGCCTGGGGCGGGCGTTACAATGAGCAGTTCTTC.